The following is a T cell receptor (beta chain) sequence with its context. The assay was immunoSEQ multiplex PCR, and TCRdb's table has in-frame clones only and misses some. The data show hundreds of thousands of clones, with about 89% seen just once and approximately 5.5% held by the top ten. Enrollees, about 18 to 89 years old, lived in 20 to 25 US areas. V lost 0 bases, J lost 4 bases, and 8 bases lay in between. This CDR3 is 14 amino acids long. Germline loops: CDR1 SGHRS, CDR2 YFSETQ. The data were taken from a study of blood T cell repertoires in COVID-19. Background on the study: Some COVID-19 samples were acute and others convalescent; all came from the United States, Italy and Spain.

The chain uses TRBV5-1 and TRBJ1-3, with a possible D match to TRBD1 (6 bases). The TCR was taken from a man in his 60s who had recovered from COVID-19. Sequenced material: PBMCs or T cells enriched from blood (not recorded which). DNA for the CDR3: TGCGCCAGCAGCTTGGGCAGGGGAGGAAACACCATATATTTT. Encoded protein: CASSLGRGGNTIYF.